Following are 23 T cell receptor beta chains from one sample sequenced in a study of cytomegalovirus exposure and HLA in healthy donors. The PCR had 60 Vbeta and 13 Jbeta primers. Measured with immunoSEQ multiplex PCR; TCRdb has only the in-frame clones, and not every one. The sample consists of 90,000 to 150,000 clones, about 79% of them appearing once. Material: PBMCs. These receptors came from a human donor in good health.

CDR3 sequence: CASSQGGGNYGYTF. The DNA for the CDR3 is TGCGCCAGCAGCCAAGGGGGGGGCAACTATGGCTACACCTTC. This chain joins TRBV4-1 and TRBJ1-2; TRBD1 might be the D (6 bases). CDR1 MGHRA and CDR2 YSYEKL come from the germline V gene. The CDR3 is 14 residues long. V was pared by 1 base and J by 2 bases, with 8 bases between.

The chain links TRBV28 to TRBJ1-4; D might be TRBD1 (5 bases). The CDR3 has 18 amino acids. V lost 0 bases and J 8 bases, leaving 22 bases between the germline ends. CDR1 is MDHEN and CDR2 is SYDVKM in the germline V gene. This CDR3 is CASSLWGPKAGQREKLFF. The CDR3 DNA reads TGTGCCAGCAGTTTATGGGGGCCCAAAGCAGGGCAGAGGGAAAAACTGTTTTTT.

The chain is built from TRBV28 and TRBJ1-2, with TRBD1 matching 11 bases. CDR1 is MDHEN and CDR2 is SYDVKM in the germline V gene. The CDR3 runs to 15 residues. Germline trimming cut 2 bases from V and 6 bases from J; bases unmatched to any gene: 5. DNA of the CDR3: TGTGCCAGCAGTTTAGGGGACAGGGGGTGGAATGGCTACACCTTC. This translates into CASSLGDRGWNGYTF.

The chain links TRBV20-1 to TRBJ1-2; D perhaps matches TRBD1 (5 bases). From germline, CDR1 is DFQATT and CDR2 SNEGSKA (reference sequence). Between the trimmed V and J ends, which lost 5 bases and 8 bases, there was a span of 12 bases. The CDR3 contains 11 residues. CDR3 amino acids: CSASSGDGYTF. The CDR3 bases are TGCAGTGCTTCGTCGGGGGACGGCTACACCTTC.

V gene TRBV29-1 combines with J gene TRBJ1-1; D may be TRBD1 (5 bases). V was pared by 4 bases and J by 0 bases, with 9 bases between. CDR3 length: 13 residues. In germline, CDR1 is SQVTM, CDR2 ANQGSEA. The CDR3 is CSVGGGVNTEAFF. The DNA for the CDR3 is TGCAGCGTTGGTGGGGGGGTGAACACTGAAGCTTTCTTT. The full variable domain, with the rest looked up from reference TRBV29-1 and TRBJ1-1, is SAVISQKPSRDICQRGTSLTIQCQVDSQVTMMFWYRQQPGQSLTLIATANQGSEATYESGFVIDKFPISRPNLTFSTLTVSNMSPEDSSIYLCSVGGGVNTEAFFGQGTRLTVV.

The chain has TRBV7-9 and TRBJ2-3; a possible D gene is TRBD2 (6 bases). Germline V CDR1 and CDR2: SEHNR, FQNEAQ (reference sequence). Between the trimmed V and J ends, which lost 5 bases and 1 base, there was a span of 10 bases. The CDR3 has 14 amino acids. The CDR3 reads CASSQRRGTDTQYF. For the CDR3, the DNA is TGTGCCAGCAGCCAACGGAGGGGCACAGATACGCAGTATTTT. Drawing the rest from reference TRBV7-9 and TRBJ2-3, the complete variable domain is DTGVSQNPRHKITKRGQNVTFRCDPISEHNRLYWYRQTLGQGPEFLTYFQNEAQLEKSRLLSDRFSAERPKGSFSTLEIQRTEQGDSAMYLCASSQRRGTDTQYFGPGTRLTVL.

This clone occurred a few times. The chain is built from TRBV28 and TRBJ2-5; 8 bases are shared with TRBD1. The CDR3 is 16 residues long. Germline V gene data show CDR1 as MDHEN and CDR2 as SYDVKM. After removal of 9 bases from V and 1 base from J, the junction contained 13 bases not matched to a gene. The CDR3: CASSLVGTGGQETQYF. The CDR3 nucleotides read TGTGCCAGTAGCCTGGTTGGAACAGGGGGCCAAGAGACCCAGTACTTC. Using reference TRBV28 and TRBJ2-5 for the parts outside the CDR3, the full variable domain is DVKVTQSSRYLVKRTGEKVFLECVQDMDHENMFWYRQDPGLGLRLIYFSYDVKMKEKGDIPEGYSVSREKKERFSLILESASTNQTSMYLCASSLVGTGGQETQYFGPGTRLLVL.

The V and J genes are TRBV10-3 and TRBJ2-7, with D maybe TRBD2 (5 bases). V gave up 6 bases and J gave up 3 bases, with 15 bases separating them. Per germline, CDR1 ENHRY and CDR2 SYGVKD. The CDR3 spans 14 residues. The CDR3 sequence is CAIRLGSGSYEQYF. Here the CDR3 DNA reads TGTGCCATCAGACTAGGTAGTGGCAGCTACGAGCAGTACTTC.

This chain uses TRBV20-1 with TRBJ1-1; D is ambiguous. The CDR3 length is 11 residues. Germline values: CDR1 DFQATT, CDR2 SNEGSKA (reference sequence). Trimming pared 5 bases from V and 11 bases from J, leaving 15 bases between. This CDR3 is CSAHQRRRAFF. The DNA for the CDR3 is TGCAGTGCTCATCAGCGACGGAGGGCTTTCTTT.

V gene TRBV6-5 combines with J gene TRBJ2-1, with D possibly TRBD2 on 6 matching bases. The CDR3 length is 15 residues. V gave up 0 bases and J gave up 9 bases, with 15 bases separating them. Per the germline V gene, CDR1 is MNHEY and CDR2 is SVGAGI. CDR3 region: CASSYSGLRRSEQFF. DNA of the CDR3: TGTGCCAGCAGTTACTCGGGACTTCGACGCAGTGAGCAGTTCTTC.

The chain employs TRBV28 and TRBJ2-7; 13 bases fit TRBD2. This CDR3 contains 17 residues. The ends lost 5 bases at V and 5 bases at J; junction bases unmatched: 12. Germline CDR1 and CDR2: MDHEN and SYDVKM. This CDR3 is CASSQIAGLAGFHEQYF. The CDR3 DNA reads as TGTGCCAGCAGTCAGATAGCGGGACTAGCGGGATTCCACGAGCAGTACTTC.

This clone was observed once. The chain is built from TRBV30 and TRBJ2-3; 16 bases line up with TRBD2. V was clipped by 3 bases and J by 5 bases; unmatched bases: 20. Germline assignment: CDR1 GTSNPN and CDR2 SVGIG (reference sequence). The CDR3 consists of 21 residues. CDR3 in DNA: TGTGCCTGGAGGACGGACGAGGGACTAGCGGGGGGGGCGCGTCTTATAGATACGCAGTATTTT. Translation: CAWRTDEGLAGGARLIDTQYF.

In DNA form, the CDR3 reads TGCGCCAGCAGCCCTTCGGGACTAGCGGGAGCCTACAATGAGCAGTTCTTC. Its protein is CASSPSGLAGAYNEQFF. V is TRBV23-1 and J is TRBJ2-1, with 14 bases lining up with TRBD2. TRBV23-1 is sorted into the ORF group, with uncertain function. Unmatched junction bases numbered 6, after V lost 6 bases and J lost 2 bases. The CDR3 loop spans 17 amino acids.

The sample holds a few counts of this clone. The chain uses TRBV6-1 and TRBJ2-3; a weak D match, TRBD2 (6 bases). Trimming pared 6 bases from V and 3 bases from J, leaving 13 bases between. This CDR3 comprises 14 residues. Germline lookup yields CDR1 MNHNS and CDR2 SASEGT. CDR3 coding DNA: TGTGCCAGCAGGGGCCAGGGAGGAACAGATACGCAGTATTTT. Its protein product is CASRGQGGTDTQYF.

The chain recombines TRBV4-3 with TRBJ1-4, with D unclear. V was cut by 4 bases and J by 4 bases, with 7 bases left in between. Germline lookup yields CDR1 LGHNA and CDR2 YSLEER. The CDR3 spans 13 residues. Here the CDR3 DNA reads TGCGCCAGCAGCCGAACAATTAATGAAAAACTGTTTTTT. Translating it yields CASSRTINEKLFF.

This sequence joins TRBV10-1 and TRBJ2-7, with D perhaps TRBD1 (6 bases). In germline, CDR1 is WNHNN, CDR2 SYGVQD (reference sequence). V lost 6 bases, J lost 1 base, and 13 bases lay in between. There are 14 residues in the CDR3. The CDR3 spells CASRLGTPSYEQYF. CDR3 DNA sequence: TGCGCCAGCAGATTGGGGACACCGTCCTACGAGCAGTACTTC.

The gene calls are TRBV5-6 and TRBJ2-7, with D perhaps TRBD1 (5 bases). Trimming took off 0 bases at V and 5 bases at J, with 9 bases between the two ends. There are 13 residues in the CDR3. The germline V gene has CDR1 SGHDT and CDR2 YYEEEE. The CDR3 protein is CASSLAPGNEQYF. The CDR3 region has the DNA TGTGCCAGCAGCTTGGCCCCAGGGAACGAGCAGTACTTC.

This clone came up once. This rearrangement joins TRBV27 to TRBJ1-3; D gene unclear. Per the germline V gene, CDR1 is MNHEY and CDR2 is SMNVEV (reference sequence). The CDR3 extends over 18 amino acids. The V and J ends lost 0 bases and 0 bases respectively, with 15 bases between them. DNA of the CDR3: TGTGCCAGCAGTTTATCGGGAGGGCTTCTACCCTCTGGAAACACCATATATTTT. Its protein product is CASSLSGGLLPSGNTIYF.

V usage is TRBV4-1 and J usage is TRBJ1-2, with D tentatively TRBD1 (6 bases). CDR1 is MGHRA and CDR2 is YSYEKL in the germline V gene. This CDR3 has 14 amino acids. Trimming left V 2 bases short and J 3 bases short, with 10 bases between. The CDR3 region has the DNA TGCGCCAGCAGCCAATTACAGGGACACTATGGCTACACCTTC. It encodes CASSQLQGHYGYTF.

V usage is TRBV9 and J usage is TRBJ1-2, with TRBD1 identical over 10 bases. In germline, CDR1 is SGDLS, CDR2 YYNGEE. The CDR3 has 13 amino acids. V dropped 6 bases and J dropped 4; count of bases not matched to a gene: 3. The CDR3 sequence: CASKGQGIYGYTF. The CDR3 bases are TGTGCCAGCAAGGGACAGGGGATCTATGGCTACACCTTC.

The rearrangement joins TRBV15 to TRBJ2-7, with D perhaps matching TRBD1 (6 bases). Germline assignment: CDR1 LNHNV and CDR2 YYDKDF (reference sequence). The CDR3 totals 15 residues. Trimming took 4 bases from V and 4 from J, leaving 17 bases between them. This CDR3 is CATSTGTPPRYEQYF. CDR3 nucleotides: TGTGCCACCAGCACCGGGACACCACCGAGATACGAGCAGTACTTC.

The chain carries TRBV5-6 and TRBJ2-1; 7 bases align to TRBD2. Trimming at V came to 3 bases and at J to 7 bases, leaving 4 bases not matched to a gene. Germline V gene sequence: CDR1 SGHDT, CDR2 YYEEEE. The CDR3 totals 13 residues. The CDR3 nucleotides read TGTGCCAGCAGCTCCTGGGGGGGGAATGAGCAGTTCTTC. Its protein is CASSSWGGNEQFF.

V and J are TRBV19 and TRBJ2-5, with D possibly being TRBD2 (5 bases). The V end was cut by 5 bases, the J end by 2 bases, with 9 bases between. The CDR3 totals 13 residues. Germline lookup yields CDR1 LNHDA and CDR2 SQIVND (reference sequence). The CDR3 loop is CASSVKRQETQYF. Here the CDR3 DNA reads TGTGCCAGTAGTGTGAAGCGGCAAGAGACCCAGTACTTC.